This T cell receptor beta chain is drawn from a study of blood T cells in healthy people across ages. Details on this clonotype: Its target is not known.

CDR1 is MNHEY, CDR2 SVGEGT, per germline. V shed 4 bases and J shed 0 bases, with 19 bases lying between them. The CDR3 contains 17 residues. Study-wide results and limits: The diversity estimates, figures obtained from one million T cells, were considered underestimates.

PCR was performed a second time for roughly 6 to 12 cycles using a sample-barcoded 5' primer and a J-beta primer mix. Sequencing yielded, for each sample, at least 3 million paired-end reads carrying CDR3. TCRdb re-derived calls from the 5' RACE reads in MiXCR, one entry per CDR3 protein. The sample consists of nearly 1 million distinct CDR3 sequences, just over 50% of them appearing once. The draw of peripheral blood yielded about 9.4 milliliters from each donor. This chain links TRBV6-2 or TRBV6-3 with TRBJ2-7; maybe TRBD2 (5 bases). The sequenced sample was blood. This TCR was sampled from a woman aged 55-70 years in good health. In DNA form, the CDR3 reads TGTGCCAGCAGTTCTGCTAGCCCAAACCCCATCTCCTACGAGCAGTACTTC. This sequence encodes CASSSASPNPISYEQYF.